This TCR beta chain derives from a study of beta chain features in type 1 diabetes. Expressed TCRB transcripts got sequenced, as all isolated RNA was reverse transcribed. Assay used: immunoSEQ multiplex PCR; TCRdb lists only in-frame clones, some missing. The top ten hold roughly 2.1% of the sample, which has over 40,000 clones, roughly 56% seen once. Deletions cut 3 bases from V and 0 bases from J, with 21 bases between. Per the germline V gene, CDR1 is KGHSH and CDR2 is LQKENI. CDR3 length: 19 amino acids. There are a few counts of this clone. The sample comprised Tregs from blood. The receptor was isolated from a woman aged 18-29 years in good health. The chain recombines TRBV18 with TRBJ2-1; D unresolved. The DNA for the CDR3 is TGTGCCAGCTCACCGCTAACTTCAATCGGGTTAAGCTCCTACAATGAGCAGTTCTTC. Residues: CASSPLTSIGLSSYNEQFF.